The 20 T cell receptor beta chains below come from one sample, sequenced in a study of breast tumors, draining lymph nodes, adjacent tissues. Each CDR3 protein gets one entry after TCRdb re-called the multiplex PCR reads with MiXCR. Among about 100,000 distinct CDR3 sequences listed, around 20% were seen once. Breast cancer patients provided tissue from their axillary draining lymph nodes. Sequencing was done on a sample of axillary lymph node tissue. The receptors originated from a female donor with breast cancer. Some clones in this sample may be carry-over from other donors' samples.

This clonotype was seen ten or more times. CDR3 loop: CASSSRGVSYNEQFF. DNA for the CDR3: TGCGCCAGCAGCTCCCGCGGGGTGAGTTACAATGAGCAGTTCTTC. The rearrangement links TRBV5-1 to TRBJ2-1, with D tentatively TRBD2 (6 bases). The CDR3 loop spans 15 amino acids. Per germline, CDR1 SGHRS and CDR2 YFSETQ. Trimming shortened V by 3 bases and J by 4 bases, and 14 bases separated the two germline ends.

This clonotype was picked up many times. V usage is TRBV9 and J usage is TRBJ2-1, with a tentative D call TRBD2 (5 bases). The V gene's germline CDR1 is SGDLS and CDR2 YYNGEE. V dropped 7 bases and J dropped 7 bases, with 21 bases sitting between them. This CDR3 comprises 15 residues. DNA of the CDR3: TGTGCCAGCTCCCAAGTGGGTGGCGGGTTGAATGAGCAGTTCTTC. This codes for CASSQVGGGLNEQFF.

Note on this clonotype: The conserved phenylalanine or tryptophan is not found at the CDR3 terminus, so this likely reflects a read error. The chain uses TRBV6-1 and TRBJ1-2, with TRBD1 as a possible D gene (6 bases). The CDR3 is made up of 13 amino acids. V lost 8 bases to trimming and J lost 4 bases, with 14 bases between them. Germline CDR1 reads MNHNS; CDR2 reads SASEGT. CDR3 in DNA: TGTGCCAGCGGGGGGCAGGGGCTCTATGGCTACACCCTC. Amino acids: CASGGQGLYGYTL.

This clonotype was recorded many times. The chain has TRBV2 and TRBJ2-7; 9 bases are a match to TRBD1. J was trimmed by 3 bases and V by 2 bases; bases with no gene match: 5. This CDR3 region has 15 residues. Germline-derived CDR1 and CDR2 are SNHLY and FYNNEI. For the CDR3, the DNA is TGTGCCAGCAGTGAATGGACAGGGGAAGACTACGAGCAGTACTTC. It encodes CASSEWTGEDYEQYF.

Worth noting for this clonotype: This may stem from a read error, because a much larger clone lies one nucleotide away. This chain links TRBV5-1 with TRBJ1-5; D remains ambiguous. Germline V gives CDR1 SGHRS, CDR2 YFSETQ. With 4 bases removed from V and 4 bases from J, the gap between germline ends came to 12 bases. The CDR3 extends over 14 amino acids. CDR3 nucleotide sequence: TGCGCCAGCAGCGAAGGCGGTCGAAATCAGCCCCAGCATTTT. Its protein is CASSEGGRNQPQHF. The variable domain in full, completed from reference TRBV5-1 and TRBJ1-5, reads KAGVTQTPRYLIKTRGQQVTLSCSPISGHRSVSWYQQTPGQGLQFLFEYFSETQRNKGNFPGRFSGRQFSNSRSEMNVSTLELGDSALYLCASSEGGRNQPQHFGDGTRLSIL.

This clonotype was picked up many times. The chain recombines TRBV5-1 with TRBJ1-3; D is perhaps TRBD1 (5 bases). This CDR3 is built from 13 residues. Germline V gives CDR1 SGHRS, CDR2 YFSETQ. V lost 0 bases and J 4 bases, leaving 5 bases between the germline ends. The CDR3 region is CASSLGQGNTIYF. The CDR3 DNA sequence: TGCGCCAGCAGCTTGGGACAGGGAAACACCATATATTTT.

V and J are TRBV30 and TRBJ2-1, with D unclear. The V end was cut by 2 bases, the J end by 6 bases, with 8 bases between. CDR3 size: 12 residues. The germline CDR1 and CDR2 sequences are GTSNPN and SVGIG (reference sequence). CDR3 in amino acids: CAWSRLGNEQFF. In nucleotides, the CDR3 is TGTGCCTGGAGTAGGCTGGGCAATGAGCAGTTCTTC. The variable domain in full, completed from reference TRBV30 and TRBJ2-1, reads SQTIHQWPATLVQPVGSPLSLECTVEGTSNPNLYWYRQAAGRGLQLLFYSVGIGQISSEVPQNLSASRPQDRQFILSSKKLLLSDSGFYLCAWSRLGNEQFFGPGTRLTVL.

This chain links TRBV27 with TRBJ2-3; a possible D gene is TRBD1 (5 bases). Germline lookup yields CDR1 MNHEY and CDR2 SMNVEV (reference sequence). V lost 9 bases, J lost 0 bases, and 16 bases lay in between. The length of the CDR3 is 15 residues. CDR3 amino acids: CASQPRGFSTDTQYF. CDR3 bases: TGTGCCAGTCAGCCAAGGGGTTTCAGCACAGATACGCAGTATTTT.

This clonotype was counted ten times or more. Germline and junction disagree at one end, which may indicate a read error. The V gene is TRBV11-2, the J gene TRBJ2-3; D is possibly TRBD1 (6 bases). Germline V lookup: CDR1 SGHAT, CDR2 FQNNGV. CDR3 length: 13 residues. The CDR3 loop is CANSPDEGGTQYF. The CDR3 DNA is TGTGCCAACAGCCCGGACGAAGGGGGTACGCAGTATTTT.

As to this clonotype: A much larger clone sits a single nucleotide away, making a read error possible. The V and J genes are TRBV7-3 and TRBJ2-3; 12 bases map to TRBD1. Germline V gene lookup returns CDR1 SGHTA and CDR2 FQGTGA. This CDR3 has 16 residues. CDR3 DNA sequence: TGTGCCAGCAGCTCCATAGGGACAGGGGGCACAGATACGCATTATTTT. Translation: CASSSIGTGGTDTHYF.

This clonotype has only a few counts. The chain couples TRBV7-9 to TRBJ2-7; D assignment may be TRBD1 or TRBD2 (5 bases each). Germline V gives CDR1 SEHNR, CDR2 FQNEAQ (reference sequence). V dropped 1 base and J dropped 7 bases, with 14 bases sitting between them. The CDR3 is 14 amino acids. The CDR3 DNA reads TGTGCCAGCAGCTTAGTAGGGACGGACGGGGAGCAGTACTTC. It translates to CASSLVGTDGEQYF. The full variable domain, in which reference TRBV7-9 and TRBJ2-7 provide the parts outside the CDR3, is DTGVSQNPRHKITKRGQNVTFRCDPISEHNRLYWYRQTLGQGPEFLTYFQNEAQLEKSRLLSDRFSAERPKGSFSTLEIQRTEQGDSAMYLCASSLVGTDGEQYFGPGTRLTVT.

As for this clonotype: A much larger clone differs by one base, so this may be a read error. It is likely a read error, because the conserved phenylalanine at the end of the CDR3 is missing. J is TRBJ2-7 and V is TRBV5-4; 7 bases line up with TRBD1. CDR3 size: 14 residues. J gave up 5 bases and V 0 bases, and 5 bases lay outside the gene matches. Germline V gives CDR1 SGHNT, CDR2 YYREEE (reference sequence). DNA of the CDR3: TGTGCCAGCAGCTTGGGACAGGGATATGACGAGCAGTACCTC. Its protein product is CASSLGQGYDEQYL.

This clonotype appeared many times. The rearrangement joins TRBV20-1 to TRBJ2-2, with TRBD2 identical over 8 bases. Germline trimming cut 8 bases from V and 1 base from J; bases unmatched to any gene: 0. This CDR3 has 12 amino acids. Germline CDR1 and CDR2: DFQATT and SNEGSKA (reference sequence). Written as DNA, the CDR3 is TGCAGTAGCGGGAGGAACACCGGGGAGCTGTTTTTT. It specifies CSSGRNTGELFF.

This clonotype was detected ten times or more. The gene calls are TRBV4-2 and TRBJ2-1, with D unclear. The germline V gene encodes CDR1 LGHNA and CDR2 YNFKEQ. With 0 bases removed from V and 0 bases from J, the gap between germline ends came to 6 bases. The CDR3 runs to 15 residues. CDR3 region: CASSQEGSSYNEQFF. The CDR3 nucleotides read TGTGCCAGCAGCCAAGAGGGAAGCTCCTACAATGAGCAGTTCTTC.

The table lists this clonotype with many counts. The V call is TRBV7-3, the J call TRBJ1-2, with 7 positions matching TRBD1. The CDR3 spans 13 residues. Germline V gene data show CDR1 as SGHTA and CDR2 as FQGTGA. The ends lost 5 bases at V and 4 bases at J; junction bases unmatched: 4. CDR3 DNA sequence: TGTGCCAGCAGCCCGGGACAGTCCTATGGCTACACCTTC. This gives the protein CASSPGQSYGYTF.

This clonotype was found many times. For the CDR3, the DNA is TGTGCCATCAGCGGGACATCCGATTACAATGAGCAGTTCTTC. It codes for CAISGTSDYNEQFF. The rearrangement links TRBV10-3 to TRBJ2-1; D might be TRBD1 (6 bases). There are 14 residues in the CDR3. The germline gives CDR1 ENHRY, CDR2 SYGVKD. The ends were cut back, 6 bases at V and 4 bases at J, with 13 bases in the middle.

This clonotype was observed many times. The gene calls are TRBV10-1 and TRBJ1-5, with no clear D. Trimming stripped 3 bases from V and 3 bases from J, with 21 bases between. Germline V gene data show CDR1 as WNHNN and CDR2 as SYGVQD (reference sequence). The CDR3 totals 18 residues. The chain's CDR3 is CASSERDSRYKYNQPQHF. As DNA, the CDR3 is TGCGCCAGCAGTGAACGGGATTCACGGTACAAGTACAATCAGCCCCAGCATTTT.

A word on this clonotype: A single base separates this from a much larger clone, so it may be a read error. Because the CDR3 is missing its conserved closing phenylalanine or tryptophan, this is likely a read error. The J gene is TRBJ2-6, the V gene TRBV7-9; weak D call: TRBD2 (7 bases). Germline V gives CDR1 SEHNR, CDR2 FQNEAQ (reference sequence). The CDR3 has 15 residues. The V gene lost 5 bases and the J gene lost 2 bases, with 10 bases spanning the gap. The CDR3 reads CASSRGAAGANVLTL. The CDR3 nucleotides are TGTGCCAGCAGCCGGGGGGCGGCTGGGGCCAACGTCCTGACTCTC.

This clonotype was picked up many times. The chain has TRBV9 and TRBJ1-2; 7 bases agree with TRBD1. CDR3 length: 14 residues. J gave up 4 bases and V 3 bases, and 6 bases lay outside the gene matches. CDR1 SGDLS and CDR2 YYNGEE come from the germline V gene. The chain's CDR3 is CASSEDRFPYGYTF. The DNA of the CDR3 is TGTGCCAGCAGCGAGGACAGGTTCCCCTATGGCTACACCTTC.

This clonotype was found many times. The chain couples TRBV19 to TRBJ1-2, with D perhaps TRBD1 (5 bases). Germline CDR1 reads LNHDA; CDR2 reads SQIVND (reference sequence). The V end lost 1 base, the J end lost 1 base, and 10 bases lay between the germline ends. There are 15 residues in the CDR3. This CDR3 reads CASSIAGGVNYGYTF. The CDR3 DNA sequence: TGTGCCAGTAGTATAGCGGGAGGGGTTAACTATGGCTACACCTTC.